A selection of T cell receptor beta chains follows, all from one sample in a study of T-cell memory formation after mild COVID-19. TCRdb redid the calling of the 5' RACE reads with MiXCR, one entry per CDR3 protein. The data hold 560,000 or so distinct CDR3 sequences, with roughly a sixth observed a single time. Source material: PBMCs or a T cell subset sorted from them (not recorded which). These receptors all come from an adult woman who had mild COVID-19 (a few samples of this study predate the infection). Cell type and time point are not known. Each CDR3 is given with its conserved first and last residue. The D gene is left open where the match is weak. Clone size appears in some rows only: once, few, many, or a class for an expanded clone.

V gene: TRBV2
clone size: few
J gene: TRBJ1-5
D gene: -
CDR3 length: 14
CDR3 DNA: TGTGCCAGCACCGCCTCATATAGCAATCAGCCCCAGCATTTT
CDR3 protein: CASTASYSNQPQHF

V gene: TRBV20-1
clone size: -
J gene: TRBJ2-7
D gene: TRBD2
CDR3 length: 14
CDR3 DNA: TGCAGTGCCCACGGGACTAGCGAAACCTACGAGCAGTACTTC
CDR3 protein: CSAHGTSETYEQYF

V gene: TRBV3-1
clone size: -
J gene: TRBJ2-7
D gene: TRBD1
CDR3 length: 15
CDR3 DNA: TGTGCCAGCAGCCTCTGGGACAGGGGGTCCTACGAGCAGTACTTC
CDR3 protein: CASSLWDRGSYEQYF

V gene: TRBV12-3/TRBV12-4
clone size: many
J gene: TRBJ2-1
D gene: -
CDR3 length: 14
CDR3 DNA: TGTGCCAGCAGTCCGAGACTGGAATACAATGAGCAGTTCTTC
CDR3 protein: CASSPRLEYNEQFF

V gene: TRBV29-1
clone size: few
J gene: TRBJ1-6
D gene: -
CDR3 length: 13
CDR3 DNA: TGCAGCGTAAGAAGCGGTTATAATTCACCCCTCCACTTT
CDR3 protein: CSVRSGYNSPLHF

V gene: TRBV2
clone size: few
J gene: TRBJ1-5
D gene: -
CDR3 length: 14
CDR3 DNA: TGTGCCAGCAGCTCCCACAGAGCCTATCAGCCCCAGCATTTT
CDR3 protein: CASSSHRAYQPQHF

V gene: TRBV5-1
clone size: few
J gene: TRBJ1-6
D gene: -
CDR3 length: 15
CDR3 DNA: TGCGCCAGCAGCTTGTCGGGGGTCGGACGGTCACCCCTCCACTTT
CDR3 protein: CASSLSGVGRSPLHF

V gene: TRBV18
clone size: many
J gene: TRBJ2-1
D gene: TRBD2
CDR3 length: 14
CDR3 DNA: TGTGCCAGCTCCCCACTAGCGGGGAACAATGAGCAGTTCTTC
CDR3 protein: CASSPLAGNNEQFF

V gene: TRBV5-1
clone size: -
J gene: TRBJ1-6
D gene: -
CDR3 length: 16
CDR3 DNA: TGCGCCAGCAGAAGAGAGGCTTCAGGGTATAATTCACCCCTCCACTTT
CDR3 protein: CASRREASGYNSPLHF

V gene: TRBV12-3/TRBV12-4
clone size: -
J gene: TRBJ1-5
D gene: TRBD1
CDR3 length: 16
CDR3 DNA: TGTGCCAGCAGTTTAGCGGGGACAGGGTCCAATCAGCCCCAGCATTTT
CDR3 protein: CASSLAGTGSNQPQHF

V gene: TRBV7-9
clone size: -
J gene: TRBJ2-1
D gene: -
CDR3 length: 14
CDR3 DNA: TGTGCCAGCAGCTTAGCGGTCGACCCCCTGGGGCAGTTCTTC
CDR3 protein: CASSLAVDPLGQFF

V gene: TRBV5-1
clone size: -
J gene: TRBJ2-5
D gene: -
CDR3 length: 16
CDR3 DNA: TGCGCCAGCAGCTTGGAAGGATCAGGGGTCAGAGAGACCCAGTACTTC
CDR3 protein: CASSLEGSGVRETQYF

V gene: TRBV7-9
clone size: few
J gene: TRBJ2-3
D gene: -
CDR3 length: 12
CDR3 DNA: TGTGCCAGCAGCCCCCCCGAATATACGCAGTATTTT
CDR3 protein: CASSPPEYTQYF

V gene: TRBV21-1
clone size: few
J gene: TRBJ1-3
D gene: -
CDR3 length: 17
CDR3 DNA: TGTGCCAGCACTCAGGGCATCGACAGCCACTCTGGAAACACCATATATTTT
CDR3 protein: CASTQGIDSHSGNTIYF

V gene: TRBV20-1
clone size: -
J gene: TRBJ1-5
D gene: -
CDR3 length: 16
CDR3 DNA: TGCAGTGCTAGAGTTGGGGGCGCGGTTGGCAATCAGCCCCAGCATTTT
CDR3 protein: CSARVGGAVGNQPQHF

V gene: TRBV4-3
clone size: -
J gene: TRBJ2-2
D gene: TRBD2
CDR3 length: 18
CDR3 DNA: TGCGCCAGCAGCCAGGAGGTTCTAGCGGGAGGCGACACCGGGGAGCTGTTTTTT
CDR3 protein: CASSQEVLAGGDTGELFF

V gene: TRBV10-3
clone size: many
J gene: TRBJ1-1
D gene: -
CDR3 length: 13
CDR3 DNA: TGTGCCATCAGTGAGTCGGTTAACACTGAAGCTTTCTTT
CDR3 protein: CAISESVNTEAFF

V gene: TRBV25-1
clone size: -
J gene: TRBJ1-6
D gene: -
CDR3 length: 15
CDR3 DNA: TGTGCCAGCAGTGACGGGAAGGGACCGGCTTCACCCCTCCACTTT
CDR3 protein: CASSDGKGPASPLHF

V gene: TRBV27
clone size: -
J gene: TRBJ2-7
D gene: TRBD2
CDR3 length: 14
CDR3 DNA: TGTGCCAGCAGTTTAGGAGCGGGAGTTGTTGAGCAGTACTTC
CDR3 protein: CASSLGAGVVEQYF

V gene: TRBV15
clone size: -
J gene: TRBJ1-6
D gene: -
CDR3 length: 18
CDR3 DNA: TGTGCCACCAGCAAGACCAGAAGTTCCCGAAGCTATAATTCACCCCTCCACTTT
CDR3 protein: CATSKTRSSRSYNSPLHF

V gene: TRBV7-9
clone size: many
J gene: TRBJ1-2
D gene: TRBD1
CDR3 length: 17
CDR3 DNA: TGTGCCAGCAGCTCATCCGGCGAGACAGGGGGAACGAATGGCTACACCTTC
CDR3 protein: CASSSSGETGGTNGYTF

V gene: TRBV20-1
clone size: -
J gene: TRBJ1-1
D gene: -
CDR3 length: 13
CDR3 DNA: TGCAGTGCTTATGACAGGCCGGATCGTGAAGCTTTCTTT
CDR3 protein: CSAYDRPDREAFF

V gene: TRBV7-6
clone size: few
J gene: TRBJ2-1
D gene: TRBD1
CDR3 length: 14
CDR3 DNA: TGTGCCAGCAGCGAGGACAGGGGAAGTGGTGAGCAGTTCTTC
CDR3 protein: CASSEDRGSGEQFF

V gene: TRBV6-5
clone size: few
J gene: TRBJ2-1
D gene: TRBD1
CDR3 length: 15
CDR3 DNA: TGTGCCAGCAGTTACCGGGACAGGCTTTACAATGAGCAGTTCTTC
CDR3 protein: CASSYRDRLYNEQFF

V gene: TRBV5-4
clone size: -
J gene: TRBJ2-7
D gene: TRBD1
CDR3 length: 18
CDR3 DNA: TGTGCCAGCAGCTTGCCCGATTACAGGGGGCGAAGGGGGTACGAGCAGTACTTC
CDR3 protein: CASSLPDYRGRRGYEQYF

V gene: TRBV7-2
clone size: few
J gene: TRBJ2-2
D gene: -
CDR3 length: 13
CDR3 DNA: TGTGCCAGCAGCTCGGGGACCACCGGGGAGCTGTTTTTT
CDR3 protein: CASSSGTTGELFF

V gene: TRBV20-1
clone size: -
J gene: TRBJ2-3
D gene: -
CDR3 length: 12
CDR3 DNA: TGCAGTGCCCGCCCCAACACAGATACGCAGTATTTT
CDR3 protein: CSARPNTDTQYF

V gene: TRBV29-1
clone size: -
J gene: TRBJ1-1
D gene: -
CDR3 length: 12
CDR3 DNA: TGCAGCGTTACGCCGGGCAACACTGAAGCTTTCTTT
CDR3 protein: CSVTPGNTEAFF

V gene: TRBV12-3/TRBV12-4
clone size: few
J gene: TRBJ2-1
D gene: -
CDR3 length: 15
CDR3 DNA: TGTGCCAGCAGTCCCCCCAATCGCGGCTTAAATGAGCAGTTCTTC
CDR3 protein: CASSPPNRGLNEQFF

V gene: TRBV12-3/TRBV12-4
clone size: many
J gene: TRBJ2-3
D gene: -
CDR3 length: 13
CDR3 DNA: TGTGCCAGCAGACTGGGCAGCACAGATACGCAGTATTTT
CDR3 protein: CASRLGSTDTQYF

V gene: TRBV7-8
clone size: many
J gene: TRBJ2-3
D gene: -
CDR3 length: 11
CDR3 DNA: TGTGCCAGCAGCGCCCTGGATACGCAGTATTTT
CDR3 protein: CASSALDTQYF